This TCR beta chain was recovered during a study of T cell responses to AZD1222 COVID-19 vaccine. Overall study findings and caveats: Donors, mostly white British, included more females; clonal diversity was possibly underestimated.

From germline, CDR1 is SEHNR and CDR2 FQNEAQ (reference sequence). V was pared by 11 bases and J by 0 bases, with 8 bases between. This CDR3 comprises 12 residues. Produced via immunoSEQ multiplex PCR; TCRdb's table is partial and in-frame only. The profile covers about 200,000 clones, with approximately 94% appearing a single time and around 1% taken by the ten largest. Note on this clone: The antigen is unknown.

J is TRBJ2-1 and V is TRBV7-9; perhaps TRBD1 as D (6 bases). The sequence was obtained from an adult who received the AZD1222 COVID-19 vaccine. The material was peripheral blood, obtained 28 days after the second AZD1222 dose. The CDR3 bases are TGTGCCGGGGACACCTCCTACAATGAGCAGTTCTTC. Translated, it gives CAGDTSYNEQFF.